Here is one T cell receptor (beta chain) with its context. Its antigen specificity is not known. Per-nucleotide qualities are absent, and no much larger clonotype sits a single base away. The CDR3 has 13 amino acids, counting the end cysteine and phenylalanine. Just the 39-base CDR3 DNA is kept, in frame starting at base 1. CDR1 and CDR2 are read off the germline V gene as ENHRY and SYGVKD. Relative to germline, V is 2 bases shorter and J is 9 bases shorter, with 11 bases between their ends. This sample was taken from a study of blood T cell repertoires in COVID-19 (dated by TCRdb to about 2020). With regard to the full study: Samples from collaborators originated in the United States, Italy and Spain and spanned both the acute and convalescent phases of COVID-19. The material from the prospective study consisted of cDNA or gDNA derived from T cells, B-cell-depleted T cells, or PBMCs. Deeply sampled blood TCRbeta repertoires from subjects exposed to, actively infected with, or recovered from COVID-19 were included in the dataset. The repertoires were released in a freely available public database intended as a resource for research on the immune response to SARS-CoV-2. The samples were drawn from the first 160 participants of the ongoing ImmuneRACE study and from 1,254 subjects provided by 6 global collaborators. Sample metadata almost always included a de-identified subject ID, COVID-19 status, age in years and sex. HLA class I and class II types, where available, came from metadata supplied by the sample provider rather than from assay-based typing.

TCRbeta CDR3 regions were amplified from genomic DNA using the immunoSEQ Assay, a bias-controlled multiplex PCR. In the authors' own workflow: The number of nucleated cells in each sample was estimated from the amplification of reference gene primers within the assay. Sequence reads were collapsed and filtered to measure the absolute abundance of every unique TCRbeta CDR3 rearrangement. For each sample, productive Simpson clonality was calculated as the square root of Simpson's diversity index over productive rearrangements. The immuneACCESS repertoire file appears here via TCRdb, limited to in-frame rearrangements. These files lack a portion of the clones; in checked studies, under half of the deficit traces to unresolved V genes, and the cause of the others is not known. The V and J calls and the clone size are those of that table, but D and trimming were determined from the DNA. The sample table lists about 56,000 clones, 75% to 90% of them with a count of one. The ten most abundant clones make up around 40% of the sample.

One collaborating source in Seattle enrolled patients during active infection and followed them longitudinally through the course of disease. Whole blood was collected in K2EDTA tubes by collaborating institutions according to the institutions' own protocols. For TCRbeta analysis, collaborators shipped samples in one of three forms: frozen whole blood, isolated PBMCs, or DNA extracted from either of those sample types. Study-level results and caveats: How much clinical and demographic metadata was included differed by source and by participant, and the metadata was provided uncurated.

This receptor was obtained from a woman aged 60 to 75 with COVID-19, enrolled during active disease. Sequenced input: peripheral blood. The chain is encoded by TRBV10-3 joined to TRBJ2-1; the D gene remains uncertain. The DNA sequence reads TGTGCCATCAGTGAGGCGGAGACTCCTGAGCAGTTCTTC. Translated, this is CAISEAETPEQFF.